What follows describes a single TCR beta chain. This CDR3 region has 16 residues. From germline, CDR1 is SGHNT and CDR2 YENEEA. Regarding time point: after dendritic cell vaccination, including at tumor progression/relapse. The record originates from a study of glioma-infiltrating T cells after dendritic cell vaccination. Data came from immunoSEQ multiplex PCR; TCRdb stores just in-frame clones and leaves some out. The table includes around 60,000 clones, around 86% detected once. Sequenced here: blood, sampled after dendritic cell vaccination. This sequence joins TRBV11-3 and TRBJ2-5; weak D call: TRBD2 (7 bases). The J call may be in error: the DNA end matches TRBJ2-7 better. The receptor comes from a human donor with glioblastoma. The CDR3 nucleotides read TGTGCCAGCAGCCCCGGGGGGCAGGCCCCGACCTACGAGCAGTACTTC. Translated, it gives CASSPGGQAPTYEQYF.